This record covers a single T cell receptor (beta chain). The target antigen is unknown. This entry belongs to a study of CD8 T cells in ankylosing spondylitis. Findings of the study overall: CD8+ disease-linked clones were present at relatively low frequencies in blood. Disease-linked clones were reportedly significantly enriched in matched ankylosing spondylitis synovial fluid. A motif of eight highly homologous TCR beta variants was seen as apparently characteristic of ankylosing spondylitis blood.

The authors made TCR beta libraries by quantitative 5'-RACE with molecular barcodes. TCRdb fed the 5' RACE reads into MiXCR, producing one record per CDR3 protein. The sample records 350,000 or so distinct CDR3 sequences, approximately 8.2% being singletons. The sample taken for sequencing was blood, either unsorted or a sorted T cell fraction (not recorded which). The source is a male donor with ankylosing spondylitis.

The CDR3 coding sequence is TGTGCCAGTCAGGGGTCTGGAAACACCATATATTTT. Amino acid sequence: CASQGSGNTIYF. The chain is built from TRBV19 and TRBJ1-3; possibly TRBD1 for D (6 bases). V was trimmed by 8 bases and J by 1 base, leaving 6 bases between them. The CDR3 covers 12 residues. Germline-derived CDR1 and CDR2 are LNHDA and SQIVND (reference sequence).